This is a list of T cell receptor beta chains from one sample in a study of T cell responses to AZD1222 COVID-19 vaccine. Repertoires were generated with immunoSEQ multiplex PCR, while TCRdb's copy carries only in-frame clones and drops some. Of 120,000 to 150,000 clones listed, around nine tenths were seen once; the top ten hold roughly 5.6%. Sequenced here: peripheral blood, sampled on day 0 of AZD1222 vaccination. The receptors shown here come from an adult in good health. Each CDR3 is given with its conserved first and last residue. D genes are given only for firm matches. Rows give clone size only sometimes, using once, few, many, or a class for an expanded clone.

clone size,D gene,J gene,V gene,CDR3 DNA,CDR3 protein
NA,TRBD1,TRBJ2-7,TRBV13,TGTGCCAGCAGCTTAGGGGCAGGGGGAAACTACGAGCAGTACTTC,CASSLGAGGNYEQYF
NA,NA,TRBJ2-7,TRBV11-2,TGTGCCAGCAGCTTAGTTTCAGGGTTCCACGAGCAGTACTTC,CASSLVSGFHEQYF
NA,TRBD2,TRBJ2-4,TRBV4-3,TGCGCCAGCAGCCAAGAACCGGGGGGAAACATTCAGTACTTC,CASSQEPGGNIQYF
NA,NA,TRBJ2-7,TRBV4-1,TGCGCCAGCAGCCCCACAAACAGGCCAAGTCCCTACGAGCAGTACTTC,CASSPTNRPSPYEQYF
NA,NA,TRBJ2-1,TRBV27,TGTGCCAGCATGCACAGGGGAGGCATCAATGAGCAGTTCTTC,CASMHRGGINEQFF
NA,NA,TRBJ1-4,TRBV4-2,TGTGCCAGCAGCCAAGAAGGGGAGGCAATAGCAACTAATGAAAAACTGTTTTTT,CASSQEGEAIATNEKLFF
NA,NA,TRBJ1-5,TRBV6-5,TGTGCCAGCAGTTACGCGGGATCCCAGCATTTT,CASSYAGSQHF
NA,NA,TRBJ1-2,TRBV12-3/TRBV12-4,TGTGCCAGCAGTTCGGGATTTAACTATGGCTACACCTTC,CASSSGFNYGYTF
NA,NA,TRBJ1-1,TRBV27,TGTGCCAGCCACCGGGATGGGGGCTCAAGGGCTGAAGCTTTCTTT,CASHRDGGSRAEAFF
NA,TRBD1,TRBJ2-1,TRBV19,TGTGCCAGTAGTATGAAGGACAGGGGACCCAACAATGAGCAGTTCTTC,CASSMKDRGPNNEQFF
NA,NA,TRBJ2-1,TRBV15,TGTGCCACCAGCAGAGATAAGCTAGGGAATGAGCAGTTCTTC,CATSRDKLGNEQFF
NA,NA,TRBJ2-7,TRBV6-5,TGTGCCAGCAGCCGCGGGACGCCGAGAGCCTACGAGCAGTACTTC,CASSRGTPRAYEQYF
NA,TRBD1,TRBJ2-4,TRBV4-3,TGCGCCAGCAGCCAAGATTGGACAGGGAACAGGTTAGCCAAAAACATTCAGTACTTC,CASSQDWTGNRLAKNIQYF
NA,NA,TRBJ1-5,TRBV5-5,TGTGCCAGCAGCATCGGAGACGGTGGCAATCAGCCCCAGCATTTT,CASSIGDGGNQPQHF
NA,NA,TRBJ1-6,TRBV28,TGTGCCACACAGGGAGAATGGTCACCCCTCCACTTT,CATQGEWSPLHF
NA,NA,TRBJ2-5,TRBV5-1,TGCGCCAGCAGCTCGACCCAGATAACACAAGAGACCCAGTACTTC,CASSSTQITQETQYF
NA,NA,TRBJ1-3,TRBV5-6,TGTGCCAGCAGCCCCGGATCCTACTCTGGAAACACCATATATTTT,CASSPGSYSGNTIYF
NA,TRBD1,TRBJ1-5,TRBV28,TGTGCCAGCAGTTTGGGAAACAGGGGCGGCCAGCCCCAGCATTTT,CASSLGNRGGQPQHF
NA,TRBD1,TRBJ1-2,TRBV9,TGTGCCAGCAGCTCAAGGACAGGGAGGTATGGCTACACCTTC,CASSSRTGRYGYTF
NA,NA,TRBJ2-3,TRBV15,TGTGCCACCAGCACCTCTAGAGGCACAGATACGCAGTATTTT,CATSTSRGTDTQYF
NA,NA,TRBJ2-2,TRBV15,TGTGCCACCAGGAGCACCGGGGAGCTGTTTTTT,CATRSTGELFF
NA,NA,TRBJ1-4,TRBV28,TGTGCCAGCAGTTCCAGGTCCGCAACTAATGAAAAACTGTTTTTT,CASSSRSATNEKLFF
NA,TRBD1,TRBJ2-7,TRBV18,TGTGCCAGCTCGGGACAGGGCTACGAGCAGTACTTC,CASSGQGYEQYF
NA,NA,TRBJ2-3,TRBV7-3,TGTGCCAGCAGGTCGGGGCGCGGGACAGATACGCAGTATTTT,CASRSGRGTDTQYF
NA,TRBD2,TRBJ2-3,TRBV4-3,TGCGCCAGCAGCCAAGATCGCCTAGCGGGAGGGCCAGGAGATACGCAGTATTTT,CASSQDRLAGGPGDTQYF
NA,NA,TRBJ1-2,TRBV19,TGTGCCAGTACCCCCGGGTCCCAACCAACTAACTATGGCTACACCTTC,CASTPGSQPTNYGYTF
NA,NA,TRBJ2-6,TRBV6-5,TGTGCCAGCAGTTGGGGCAACGTCCTGACTTTC,CASSWGNVLTF
once,NA,TRBJ2-1,TRBV29-1,TGCAGCGTTGAGGCTCCCTACAATGAGCAGTTCTTC,CSVEAPYNEQFF
NA,NA,TRBJ1-3,TRBV5-6,TGTGCCAGCAGCCGAGGAGGGTGGTTCGGAAACACCATATATTTT,CASSRGGWFGNTIYF
NA,NA,TRBJ2-3,TRBV9,TGTGCCACTGGGGACGGCGGACACCACACAGATACGCAGTATTTT,CATGDGGHHTDTQYF
NA,NA,TRBJ1-3,TRBV7-2,TGTGCCAGCAGCCGGGGGCAAGGAAACACCATATATTTT,CASSRGQGNTIYF
NA,NA,TRBJ2-3,TRBV29-1,TGCAGCGTTCAGGGGTACAGGGCGGCAGATACGCAGTATTTT,CSVQGYRAADTQYF
NA,TRBD1,TRBJ2-7,TRBV19,TGTGCCAGTAGTATGGACAGGGGGGGACCTTACGAGCAGTACTTC,CASSMDRGGPYEQYF
NA,NA,TRBJ2-1,TRBV29-1,TGCAGCGTAGGGGGACGGGGAACCTACAATGAGCAGTTCTTC,CSVGGRGTYNEQFF
once,NA,TRBJ1-1,TRBV14,TGTGCCAGCAGCCAAGGACGAACCACCGAAGCTTTCTTT,CASSQGRTTEAFF
NA,TRBD1,TRBJ2-5,TRBV7-2,TGTGCCAGCAGGGTAACAGGGGGCGAGGGGACCCAGTACTTC,CASRVTGGEGTQYF
NA,NA,TRBJ1-4,TRBV19,TGTGCCACCCAGGACAGACCAAATGAAAAACTGTTTTTT,CATQDRPNEKLFF
NA,NA,TRBJ2-1,TRBV28,TGTGCCAGCAGTACGGACGGAACACTCTACAATGAGCAGTTCTTC,CASSTDGTLYNEQFF
NA,NA,TRBJ1-4,TRBV28,TGTGCCAGCAGCATGACCGTCCAAAGTAGTGAAAAACTGTTTTTT,CASSMTVQSSEKLFF
NA,TRBD1,TRBJ1-2,TRBV6-6,TGTGCCAGCAGCGATACAGGGGATTATGGCTACACCTTC,CASSDTGDYGYTF
NA,NA,TRBJ1-2,TRBV6-5,TGTGCCAGCACTTCTACGACAGGATATGGTGGCTACACCTTC,CASTSTTGYGGYTF